The 10 T cell receptor beta chains reported below all come from one sample, sequenced in a study of CD8+ T cells in alopecia areata. Both peripheral blood and punch biopsies of lesional scalp skin were obtained from patients who had alopecia areata. Sequencing used cDNA as its template, made by extracting RNA and reverse transcribing it. Clones were read by immunoSEQ multiplex PCR, and TCRdb kept only the in-frame ones, dropping some. The repertoire holds about 14,000 clones, with over 55% as singletons. The source material was skin, sampled at week 0. Receptor source: a human donor with alopecia areata.

The CDR3 bases are TGTGCCATCAATCCCGGGGGAGACAGGGCGAAGACCCAGTACTTC. Protein sequence: CAINPGGDRAKTQYF. V is TRBV10-3 and J is TRBJ2-5, with D perhaps matching TRBD1 (7 bases). V dropped 7 bases and J dropped 6 bases, with 21 bases sitting between them. CDR1 ENHRY and CDR2 SYGVKD come from the germline V gene. The CDR3 length is 15 residues.

The chain uses TRBV5-6 and TRBJ2-5; D remains ambiguous. This CDR3 contains 13 residues. Trimming pared 4 bases from V and 2 bases from J, leaving 9 bases between. Germline lookup yields CDR1 SGHDT and CDR2 YYEEEE. The CDR3 DNA follows: TGTGCCAGCAGCCCAGGAAATCAAGAGACCCAGTACTTC. Translation gives CASSPGNQETQYF.

Worth noting for this clone: The junction does not match germline at one end; this may be a read error. The chain combines TRBV7-8 with TRBJ1-1; 7 bases align to TRBD1. The CDR3 covers 17 residues. Germline V gene lookup returns CDR1 SGHVS and CDR2 FQNEAQ. The CDR3 bases are TGTGCCAGCAGCTTATTCACGTTGTGGCAGGGGGACACAGAAGCTTTCTTT. Protein sequence: CASSLFTLWQGDTEAFF.

V and J are TRBV6-6 and TRBJ2-6, with D possibly TRBD1 on 5 matching bases. Germline V gene data show CDR1 as MNHNY and CDR2 as SVGAGI (reference sequence). The germline V and J ends were trimmed by 4 bases and 0 bases, with 7 bases remaining between them. There are 15 residues in the CDR3. The CDR3 coding sequence is TGTGCCAGCAGTTTCGACAGCTCTGGGGCCAACGTCCTGACTTTC. Translation: CASSFDSSGANVLTF.

This clone was detected only once. CDR3 in amino acids: CASSPAGTGQETQYF. Here the CDR3 DNA reads TGTGCCAGTAGTCCCGCCGGGACAGGCCAAGAGACCCAGTACTTC. V and J are TRBV19 and TRBJ2-5; 8 bases fit TRBD1. CDR3 length: 15 residues. Losses at the gene ends were 5 bases for V and 1 base for J; bases not matched to a gene: 6. Germline V gives CDR1 LNHDA, CDR2 SQIVND (reference sequence).

A few counts support this clone. This chain connects TRBV27 to TRBJ2-7; TRBD1 or TRBD2 may be the D gene (5 bases each). Germline V gene sequence: CDR1 MNHEY, CDR2 SMNVEV (reference sequence). Trimming took off 2 bases at V and 2 bases at J, with 10 bases between the two ends. CDR3 size: 14 residues. In nucleotides, the CDR3 is TGTGCCAGCAGTTTAGGGGACGGGACCTACGAGCAGTACTTC. It codes for CASSLGDGTYEQYF.

Regarding this clone: The identical CDR3 is also encoded by other nucleotide sequences in the sample. The J gene is TRBJ1-1, the V gene TRBV19; no clear D gene. Germline V lookup: CDR1 LNHDA, CDR2 SQIVND (reference sequence). The V end lost 6 bases, the J end lost 0 bases, and 2 bases lay between the germline ends. This CDR3 region has 11 residues. CDR3 DNA: TGTGCCAGTAGATTGAACACTGAAGCTTTCTTT. Encoded protein: CASRLNTEAFF.

The chain is built from TRBV11-2 and TRBJ2-5; possibly TRBD1 or TRBD2 for D (5 bases each). Trimming left V 5 bases short and J 7 bases short, with 11 bases between. Germline V gene lookup returns CDR1 SGHAT and CDR2 FQNNGV. This CDR3 contains 12 residues. The CDR3 region is CASSPNGGTQYF. The CDR3 DNA follows: TGTGCCAGCAGCCCGAATGGGGGGACCCAGTACTTC.

V gene TRBV5-1 combines with J gene TRBJ2-3; no clear D gene. This CDR3 has 12 residues. Trimming cost V 5 bases and J 3 bases, with 7 bases left between them. Germline V gene data show CDR1 as SGHRS and CDR2 as YFSETQ. The CDR3 spells CASSGETDTQYF. CDR3 DNA: TGCGCCAGCAGTGGGGAAACAGATACGCAGTATTTT.

The chain is built from TRBV7-2 and TRBJ1-1, with a tentative D call TRBD1 (5 bases). Germline values: CDR1 SGHTA, CDR2 FQGNSA. The CDR3 is 15 amino acids. With 3 bases removed from V and 2 bases from J, the gap between germline ends came to 13 bases. The CDR3 loop reads CASSFGTGGNTEAFF. In DNA, the CDR3 is TGTGCCAGCAGCTTCGGCACAGGAGGAAACACTGAAGCTTTCTTT.